A single sample gave rise to the 29 T cell receptor beta chains below, sequenced in a study of cytomegalovirus exposure and HLA in healthy donors (dated 2017 in TCRdb). Libraries were built with the immunoSEQ multiplex PCR assay. A mixture of 60 forward primers for TCR Vbeta segments and 13 reverse primers for TCR Jbeta segments was used in the multiplex PCR. Sourced from immuneACCESS, this table was stored by TCRdb with only in-frame sequences that have V and J called. A share of the clones is absent; for the studies checked, an unresolved V gene accounts for under half, and the remainder has no known explanation. This sample's records show 130,000 to 150,000 clones. The top ten clones comprise around 0.96% of the sample. The sequencing sample was made of PBMCs. These TCRs come from a male donor in good health and CMV-seronegative.

CDR3 DNA: TGTGCCAGCAGTTTTCAGGCAACTAATGAAAAACTGTTTTTT. It codes for CASSFQATNEKLFF. The chain joins TRBV28 to TRBJ1-4; D uncertain. The CDR3 is 14 residues long. The germline gives CDR1 MDHEN, CDR2 SYDVKM. Trimming stripped 3 bases from V and 0 bases from J, with 5 bases between.

The chain combines TRBV30 with TRBJ1-1, with D uncertain. The germline CDR1 and CDR2 sequences are GTSNPN and SVGIG (reference sequence). The CDR3 extends over 13 amino acids. The CDR3 DNA reads as TGTGGTGGGGAGGTAATAAAGAACACTGAAGCTTTCTTT. Translated: CGGEVIKNTEAFF.

The chain carries TRBV15 and TRBJ1-1; tentative D call: TRBD1 (5 bases). The germline CDR1 and CDR2 sequences are LNHNV and YYDKDF (reference sequence). This CDR3 comprises 13 residues. The ends were cut back, 8 bases at V and 3 bases at J, with 13 bases in the middle. CDR3 amino acids: CATVLRGDTEAFF. As DNA, the CDR3 is TGTGCCACCGTTTTAAGGGGTGACACTGAAGCTTTCTTT.

J is TRBJ2-3 and V is TRBV10-3; TRBD1 aligns across 9 bases. The V and J ends lost 10 bases and 4 bases, in that order; junction bases with no gene match: 6. This CDR3 is built from 13 residues. Per germline, CDR1 ENHRY and CDR2 SYGVKD. CDR3 sequence (DNA): TGTGCCACCACAGGGGGCGCGTCAGATACGCAGTATTTT. Protein sequence: CATTGGASDTQYF.

The gene calls are TRBV9 and TRBJ2-1; 13 bases are a match to TRBD2. Germline loops: CDR1 SGDLS, CDR2 YYNGEE. This CDR3 comprises 15 residues. The V segment lost 3 bases and the J segment 9 bases; nucleotides outside the gene matches: 6. In DNA, the CDR3 is TGTGCCAGCAGCGGAACTAGCGGGGGGGCCGGTGAGCAGTTCTTC. Translating gives CASSGTSGGAGEQFF.

A note on this clone: Other DNA sequences within the sample encode an identical CDR3. The J gene is TRBJ2-7, the V gene TRBV19; D gene ambiguous. Trimming left V 5 bases short and J 3 bases short, with 5 bases between. The length of the CDR3 is 11 residues. Germline V gene lookup returns CDR1 LNHDA and CDR2 SQIVND (reference sequence). CDR3 coding DNA: TGTGCCAGTAGTGAGAACTACGAGCAGTACTTC. Translating gives CASSENYEQYF.

V gene TRBV6-6 combines with J gene TRBJ1-1, with TRBD1 as a possible D gene (5 bases). The germline V and J ends were trimmed by 6 bases and 5 bases, with 19 bases remaining between them. The CDR3 contains 15 residues. Germline V gene lookup returns CDR1 MNHNY and CDR2 SVGAGI (reference sequence). CDR3 sequence (DNA): TGTGCCAGCAGCAAAAGCGGGCAGGGAATAACTGAAGCTTTCTTT. It specifies CASSKSGQGITEAFF.

The genes are TRBV16 and TRBJ1-5; D not certain. Germline V lookup: CDR1 KGHSY, CDR2 FQNENV. Trimming pared 5 bases from V and 5 bases from J, leaving 10 bases between. CDR3 size: 13 residues. The CDR3 bases are TGTGCCAGCAGCTTCGCTACCGATCAGCCCCAGCATTTT. Translated: CASSFATDQPQHF.

The chain recombines TRBV12-5 with TRBJ1-1, with D tentatively TRBD1 (6 bases). Germline CDR1 and CDR2: LGHNT and FRNRAP. CDR3 length: 14 residues. Deletions cut 1 base from V and 3 bases from J, with 9 bases between. The CDR3 region is CASGLGTADTEAFF. Here the CDR3 DNA reads TGTGCTAGTGGTTTGGGGACAGCCGACACTGAAGCTTTCTTT. Together with reference TRBV12-5 and TRBJ1-1, the CDR3 gives the full variable domain: DARVTQTPRHKVTEMGQEVTMRCQPILGHNTVFWYRQTMMQGLELLAYFRNRAPLDDSGMPKDRFSAEMPDATLATLKIQPSEPRDSAVYFCASGLGTADTEAFFGQGTRLTVV.

This chain uses TRBV7-6 with TRBJ2-7; a weak D match, TRBD2 (5 bases). The CDR3 loop spans 13 amino acids. CDR1 and CDR2 from the germline V gene are SGHVS and FNYEAQ. Trimming stripped 5 bases from V and 7 bases from J, with 15 bases between. CDR3 amino acids: CASSPMAREEQYF. DNA for the CDR3: TGTGCCAGCAGCCCCATGGCAAGGGAGGAGCAGTACTTC.

The rearrangement uses TRBV10-2 and TRBJ1-1; D might be TRBD1 (5 bases). V gave up 0 bases and J gave up 3 bases, with 14 bases separating them. Germline V gene data show CDR1 as WSHSY and CDR2 as SAAADI. CDR3 length: 16 residues. The DNA of the CDR3 is TGCGCCAGCAGTGAGTCAGGGGATGCGTTTGACACTGAAGCTTTCTTT. Protein: CASSESGDAFDTEAFF.

V is TRBV14 and J is TRBJ2-3; D possibly corresponds to TRBD2 (6 bases). The V end was cut by 4 bases, the J end by 5 bases, with 19 bases between. CDR3 length: 16 residues. The germline V gene encodes CDR1 SGHDN and CDR2 FVKESK. The chain's CDR3 is CASSLGVSRLGDTQYF. Here the CDR3 DNA reads TGTGCCAGCAGCCTCGGGGTGAGCCGACTAGGAGATACGCAGTATTTT.

J is TRBJ1-5 and V is TRBV18; 9 nucleotides line up with TRBD1. The V and J ends lost 3 bases and 6 bases, in that order; junction bases with no gene match: 3. Germline V gene lookup returns CDR1 KGHSH and CDR2 LQKENI. The CDR3 totals 14 residues. Written as DNA, the CDR3 is TGTGCCAGCTCACCGGGACAGGGCGCTCAGCCCCAGCATTTT. This sequence encodes CASSPGQGAQPQHF.

The J gene is TRBJ1-1, the V gene TRBV18; unclear D gene. V lost 2 bases, J lost 4 bases, and 11 bases lay in between. The CDR3 loop spans 14 amino acids. The germline CDR1 and CDR2 sequences are KGHSH and LQKENI. For the CDR3, the DNA is TGTGCCAGCTCACCAGTCGGGGAGGGCACTGAAGCTTTCTTT. Its protein product is CASSPVGEGTEAFF. The complete variable domain, with remaining parts taken from reference TRBV18 and TRBJ1-1, reads NAGVMQNPRHLVRRRGQEARLRCSPMKGHSHVYWYRQLPEEGLKFMVYLQKENIIDESGMPKERFSAEFPKEGPSILRIQQVVRGDSAAYFCASSPVGEGTEAFFGQGTRLTVV.

The chain couples TRBV19 to TRBJ2-1, with TRBD1 identical over 8 bases. Looked up from germline, CDR1 is LNHDA and CDR2 is SQIVND (reference sequence). The CDR3 extends over 13 amino acids. V trimming: 10 bases; J trimming: 5 bases; junction bases outside the gene matches: 7. The CDR3 protein is CAIRIQGDNEQFF. As DNA, the CDR3 is TGTGCCATCAGGATACAGGGGGACAATGAGCAGTTCTTC.

This chain uses TRBV6-1 with TRBJ1-2, with D unresolved. The CDR3 contains 12 residues. V lost 2 bases and J lost 6, with 7 bases in between. The V gene's germline CDR1 is MNHNS and CDR2 SASEGT. The CDR3 protein is CASSESADGYTF. CDR3 in DNA: TGTGCCAGCAGTGAATCTGCGGATGGCTACACCTTC.

This rearrangement joins TRBV27 to TRBJ2-5; 7 nucleotides agree with TRBD2. Trimming took 4 bases from V and 5 from J; bases not matched to a gene: 13. The CDR3 is 16 residues long. Germline V gene sequence: CDR1 MNHEY, CDR2 SMNVEV (reference sequence). CDR3 residues: CASSSPGEGVMETQYF. CDR3 sequence (DNA): TGTGCCAGCAGTTCCCCTGGGGAGGGAGTTATGGAGACCCAGTACTTC.

This chain links TRBV9 with TRBJ1-1, with 7 positions matching TRBD1. The CDR3 loop spans 13 amino acids. Germline V CDR1 and CDR2: SGDLS, YYNGEE. With V trimmed by 2 bases and J by 3 bases, 1 base remained unmatched. The CDR3 DNA reads TGTGCCAGCAGCGTGGGACAGCACACTGAAGCTTTCTTT. It translates to CASSVGQHTEAFF.

The rearrangement links TRBV2 to TRBJ1-5, with 8 bases matching TRBD1. The germline V gene has CDR1 SNHLY and CDR2 FYNNEI. The CDR3 is 14 residues long. J gave up 5 bases and V 6 bases, and 6 bases lay outside the gene matches. In nucleotides, the CDR3 is TGTGCCAGCAGCCCGACAGGGGAGTATCAGCCCCAGCATTTT. Amino acid sequence: CASSPTGEYQPQHF.

This chain links TRBV9 with TRBJ1-1; 9 nucleotides match TRBD1. V lost 3 bases to trimming and J lost 7 bases; unmatched junction nucleotides: 4. The CDR3 contains 13 residues. CDR1 SGDLS and CDR2 YYNGEE come from the germline V gene. The CDR3 protein is CASSADRGFEAFF. CDR3 DNA: TGTGCCAGCAGCGCGGACAGGGGTTTTGAAGCTTTCTTT.

The CDR3 nucleotides read TGTGCCAGTAGTATGCAGGCGAGCACAGATACGCAGTATTTT. Amino acid sequence: CASSMQASTDTQYF. The chain employs TRBV19 and TRBJ2-3; unclear D gene. Deletions cut 3 bases from V and 0 bases from J, with 7 bases between. CDR1 is LNHDA, CDR2 SQIVND, per germline (reference sequence). This CDR3 contains 14 residues.

The chain employs TRBV30 and TRBJ2-7; 10 nucleotides agree with TRBD1. The germline gives CDR1 GTSNPN, CDR2 SVGIG (reference sequence). This CDR3 region has 16 residues. Trimming at V came to 3 bases and at J to 2 bases, leaving 10 bases not matched to a gene. The CDR3 DNA reads TGTGCCTGGAGAGGTCGGGACAGGGGATTGGCCTACGAGCAGTACTTC. It is translated as CAWRGRDRGLAYEQYF.

With regard to this clone: In the same sample, other DNA sequences code for this CDR3. The chain combines TRBV6-1 with TRBJ2-7; 10 bases map to TRBD1. CDR3 length: 15 residues. Trimming cost V 5 bases and J 1 base; bases outside gene matches: 5. Germline V gives CDR1 MNHNS, CDR2 SASEGT. The CDR3, as DNA: TGTGCCAGCAGTCGTGGACAGGGGGGATCCTACGAGCAGTACTTC. This encodes CASSRGQGGSYEQYF.

The V gene is TRBV6-1, the J gene TRBJ2-7; 7 bases map to TRBD1. Trimming cost V 7 bases and J 5 bases; bases outside gene matches: 5. CDR3 size: 12 residues. Germline values: CDR1 MNHNS, CDR2 SASEGT. The CDR3 DNA is TGTGCCAGCACCCCGGACAGGAACGAGCAGTACTTC. It is translated as CASTPDRNEQYF.

The chain couples TRBV5-1 to TRBJ1-5; TRBD1 is a possible D gene (5 bases). CDR3 length: 15 amino acids. V lost 0 bases, J lost 3 bases, and 10 bases lay in between. The germline V gene encodes CDR1 SGHRS and CDR2 YFSETQ. CDR3 nucleotide sequence: TGCGCCAGCAGCTTGGCCGGGGGAGTCAATCAGCCCCAGCATTTT. As protein: CASSLAGGVNQPQHF.

The gene calls are TRBV18 and TRBJ1-1; 8 positions match TRBD1. V dropped 6 bases and J dropped 1; count of bases not matched to a gene: 19. CDR1 and CDR2 from the germline V gene are KGHSH and LQKENI. The CDR3 length is 19 residues. Here the CDR3 DNA reads TGTGCCAGCTCCCTTACGTTATTAGGACAGGGTGAAGAGAACACTGAAGCTTTCTTT. It specifies CASSLTLLGQGEENTEAFF. Combining the CDR3 with reference TRBV18 and TRBJ1-1 gives the whole variable domain NAGVMQNPRHLVRRRGQEARLRCSPMKGHSHVYWYRQLPEEGLKFMVYLQKENIIDESGMPKERFSAEFPKEGPSILRIQQVVRGDSAAYFCASSLTLLGQGEENTEAFFGQGTRLTVV.

The genes are TRBV18 and TRBJ1-2, with 10 bases aligning to TRBD1. V lost 9 bases to trimming and J lost 1 base; unmatched junction nucleotides: 17. The germline gives CDR1 KGHSH, CDR2 LQKENI. The CDR3 has 18 residues. This chain's CDR3 is CASSLSGTGVEDNYGYTF. As DNA, the CDR3 is TGTGCCAGTTCCCTTTCCGGGACAGGGGTAGAGGATAACTATGGCTACACCTTC.

The chain recombines TRBV30 with TRBJ1-1; TRBD1 matches at 9 bases. After removal of 1 base from V and 0 bases from J, the junction contained 6 bases not matched to a gene. The CDR3 is 16 amino acids. Per germline, CDR1 GTSNPN and CDR2 SVGIG (reference sequence). In nucleotides, the CDR3 is TGTGCCTGGAGTGGCACAGGGGGCCTCATGAACACTGAAGCTTTCTTT. Encoded protein: CAWSGTGGLMNTEAFF.

This sequence joins TRBV9 and TRBJ2-7; the D gene is possibly TRBD2 (5 bases). The CDR3 contains 13 residues. Trimming removed 0 bases from V and 5 bases from J, with 9 bases in between. The germline V gene has CDR1 SGDLS and CDR2 YYNGEE. CDR3 sequence reads: CASSVASRDEQYF. The CDR3 nucleotides read TGTGCCAGCAGCGTAGCTAGCCGGGACGAGCAGTACTTC.